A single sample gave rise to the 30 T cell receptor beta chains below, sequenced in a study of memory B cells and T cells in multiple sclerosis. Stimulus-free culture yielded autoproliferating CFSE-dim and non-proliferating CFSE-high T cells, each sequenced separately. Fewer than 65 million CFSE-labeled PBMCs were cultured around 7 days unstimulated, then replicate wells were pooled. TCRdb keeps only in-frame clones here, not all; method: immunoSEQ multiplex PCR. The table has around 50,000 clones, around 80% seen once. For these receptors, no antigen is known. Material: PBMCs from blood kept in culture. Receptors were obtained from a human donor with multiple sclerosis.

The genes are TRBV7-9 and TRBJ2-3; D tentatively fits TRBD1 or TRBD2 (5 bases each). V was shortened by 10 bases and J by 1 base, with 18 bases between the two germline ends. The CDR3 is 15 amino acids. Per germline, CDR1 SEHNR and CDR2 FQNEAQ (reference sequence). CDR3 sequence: CATRQTLAGTDTQYF. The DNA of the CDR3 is TGTGCCACCCGACAGACCCTAGCCGGCACAGATACGCAGTATTTT.

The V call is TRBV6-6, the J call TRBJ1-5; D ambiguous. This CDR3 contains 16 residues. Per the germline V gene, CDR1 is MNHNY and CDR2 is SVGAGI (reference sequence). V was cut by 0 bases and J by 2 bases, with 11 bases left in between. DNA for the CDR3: TGTGCCAGCAGTTACTCCCGCGGATCCGGCAATCAGCCCCAGCATTTT. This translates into CASSYSRGSGNQPQHF.

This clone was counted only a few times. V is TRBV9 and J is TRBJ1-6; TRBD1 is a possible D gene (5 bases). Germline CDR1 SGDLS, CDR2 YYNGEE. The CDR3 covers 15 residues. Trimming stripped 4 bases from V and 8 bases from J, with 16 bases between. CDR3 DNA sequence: TGTGCCAGCAGCCCAGGGACGGTGGATGATTCACCCCTCCACTTT. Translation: CASSPGTVDDSPLHF.

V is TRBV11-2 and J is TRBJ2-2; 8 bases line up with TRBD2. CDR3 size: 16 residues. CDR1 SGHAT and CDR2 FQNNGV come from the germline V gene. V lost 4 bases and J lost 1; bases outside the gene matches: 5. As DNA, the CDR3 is TGTGCCAGCAGCTCACCGGGACTAGGGAACACCGGGGAGCTGTTTTTT. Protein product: CASSSPGLGNTGELFF.

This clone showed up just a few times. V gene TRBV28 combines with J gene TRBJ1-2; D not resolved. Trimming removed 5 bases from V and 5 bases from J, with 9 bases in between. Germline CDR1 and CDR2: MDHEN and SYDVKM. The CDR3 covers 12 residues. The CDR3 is CASSVSWYGYTF. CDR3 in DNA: TGTGCCAGCAGTGTCTCCTGGTATGGCTACACCTTC.

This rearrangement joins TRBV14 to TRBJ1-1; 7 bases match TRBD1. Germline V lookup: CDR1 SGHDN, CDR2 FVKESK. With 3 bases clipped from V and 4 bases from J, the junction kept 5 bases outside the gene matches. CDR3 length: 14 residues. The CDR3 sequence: CASSQSTGSTEAFF. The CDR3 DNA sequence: TGTGCCAGCAGCCAGTCGACAGGGAGCACTGAAGCTTTCTTT.

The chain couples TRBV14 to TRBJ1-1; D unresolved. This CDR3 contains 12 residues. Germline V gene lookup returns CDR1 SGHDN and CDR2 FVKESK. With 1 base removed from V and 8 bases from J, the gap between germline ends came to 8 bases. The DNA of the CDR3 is TGTGCCAGCAGCCAAGTTTCCGGCGAAGCTTTCTTT. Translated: CASSQVSGEAFF.

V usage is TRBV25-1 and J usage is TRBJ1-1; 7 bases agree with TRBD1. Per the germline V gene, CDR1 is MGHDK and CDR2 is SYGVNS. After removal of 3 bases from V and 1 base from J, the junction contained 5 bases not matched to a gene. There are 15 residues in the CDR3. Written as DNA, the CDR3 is TGTGCCAGCAGTGACCCGACAGGGACGAACACTGAAGCTTTCTTT. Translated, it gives CASSDPTGTNTEAFF.

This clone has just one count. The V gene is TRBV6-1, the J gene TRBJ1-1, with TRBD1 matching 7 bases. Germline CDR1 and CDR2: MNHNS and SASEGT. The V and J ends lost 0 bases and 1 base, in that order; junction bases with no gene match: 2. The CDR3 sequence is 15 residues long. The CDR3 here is CASSEARTGNTEAFF. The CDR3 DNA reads TGTGCCAGCAGTGAAGCCCGGACAGGGAACACTGAAGCTTTCTTT.

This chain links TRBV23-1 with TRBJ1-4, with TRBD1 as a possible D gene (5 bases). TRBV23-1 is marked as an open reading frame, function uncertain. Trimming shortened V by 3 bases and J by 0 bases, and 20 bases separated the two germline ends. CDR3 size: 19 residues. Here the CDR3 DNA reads TGCGCCAGCAGTCACCAACGCCCAGGGAAACTCGCAACTAATGAAAAACTGTTTTTT. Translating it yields CASSHQRPGKLATNEKLFF.

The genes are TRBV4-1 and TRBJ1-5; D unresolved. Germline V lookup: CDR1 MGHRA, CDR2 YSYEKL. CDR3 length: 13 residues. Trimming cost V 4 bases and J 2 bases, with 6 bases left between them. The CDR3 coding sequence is TGCGCCAGCAGCCCCGAGGGCAATCAGCCCCAGCATTTT. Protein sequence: CASSPEGNQPQHF.

The DNA for the CDR3 is TGTGCCACCAGCAGAGAAGGAACGAGAGACAGCTCCCGGTACGAGCAGTACTTC. This translates into CATSREGTRDSSRYEQYF. The V gene is TRBV15, the J gene TRBJ2-7, with TRBD1 as a possible D gene (5 bases). The CDR3 consists of 18 residues. With 0 bases removed from V and 4 bases from J, the gap between germline ends came to 22 bases. CDR1 is LNHNV and CDR2 is YYDKDF in the germline V gene (reference sequence).

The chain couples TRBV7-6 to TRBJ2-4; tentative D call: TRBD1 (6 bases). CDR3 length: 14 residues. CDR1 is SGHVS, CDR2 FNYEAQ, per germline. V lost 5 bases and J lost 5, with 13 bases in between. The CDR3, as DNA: TGTGCCAGCAGCCCATATGCAGGGGAAAACATTCAGTACTTC. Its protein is CASSPYAGENIQYF.

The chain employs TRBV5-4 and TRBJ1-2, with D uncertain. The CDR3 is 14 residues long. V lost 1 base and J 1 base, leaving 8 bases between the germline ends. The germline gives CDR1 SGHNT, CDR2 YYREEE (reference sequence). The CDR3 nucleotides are TGTGCCAGCAGCTTGCCCATCAGTAACTATGGCTACACCTTC. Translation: CASSLPISNYGYTF.

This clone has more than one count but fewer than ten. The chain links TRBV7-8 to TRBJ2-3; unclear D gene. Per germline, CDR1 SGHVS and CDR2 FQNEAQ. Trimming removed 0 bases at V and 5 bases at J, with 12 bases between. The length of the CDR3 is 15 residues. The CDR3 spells CASSLAPAVQDTQYF. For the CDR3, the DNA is TGTGCCAGCAGCTTAGCGCCGGCAGTCCAAGATACGCAGTATTTT. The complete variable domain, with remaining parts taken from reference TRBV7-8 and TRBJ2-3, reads GAGVSQSPRYKVAKRGQDVALRCDPISGHVSLFWYQQALGQGPEFLTYFQNEAQLDKSGLPSDRFFAERPEGSVSTLKIQRTQQEDSAVYLCASSLAPAVQDTQYFGPGTRLTVL.

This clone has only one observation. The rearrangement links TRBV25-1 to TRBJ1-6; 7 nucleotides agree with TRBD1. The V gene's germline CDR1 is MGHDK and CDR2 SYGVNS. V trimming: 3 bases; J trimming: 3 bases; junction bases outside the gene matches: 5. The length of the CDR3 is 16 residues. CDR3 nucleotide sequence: TGTGCCAGCAGTGATCGCAACAGGGGCTATAATTCACCCCTCCACTTT. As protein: CASSDRNRGYNSPLHF.

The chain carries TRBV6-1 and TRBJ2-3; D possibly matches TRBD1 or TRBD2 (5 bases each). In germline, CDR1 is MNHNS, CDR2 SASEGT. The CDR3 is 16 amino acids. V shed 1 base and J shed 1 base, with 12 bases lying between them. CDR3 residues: CASSEVGDGGTDTQYF. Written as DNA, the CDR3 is TGTGCCAGCAGTGAAGTGGGGGACGGGGGCACAGATACGCAGTATTTT.

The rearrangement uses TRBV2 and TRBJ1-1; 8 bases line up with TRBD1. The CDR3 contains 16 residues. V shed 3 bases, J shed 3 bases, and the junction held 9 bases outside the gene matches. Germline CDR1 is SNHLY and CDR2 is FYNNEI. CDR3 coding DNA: TGTGCCAGCAGTGACCCCAGGGGGCCAATGGACACTGAAGCTTTCTTT. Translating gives CASSDPRGPMDTEAFF.

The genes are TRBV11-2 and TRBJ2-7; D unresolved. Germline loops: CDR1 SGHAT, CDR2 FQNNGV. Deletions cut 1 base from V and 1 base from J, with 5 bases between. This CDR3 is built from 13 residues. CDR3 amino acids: CASSLGQSYEQYF. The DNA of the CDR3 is TGTGCCAGCAGCTTAGGGCAATCCTACGAGCAGTACTTC.

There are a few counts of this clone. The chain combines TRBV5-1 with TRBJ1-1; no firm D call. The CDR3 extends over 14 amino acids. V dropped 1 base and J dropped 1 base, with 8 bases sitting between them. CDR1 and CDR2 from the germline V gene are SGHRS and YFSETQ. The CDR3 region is CASSLSPGNTEAFF. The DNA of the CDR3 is TGCGCCAGCAGCTTGTCTCCGGGGAACACTGAAGCTTTCTTT.

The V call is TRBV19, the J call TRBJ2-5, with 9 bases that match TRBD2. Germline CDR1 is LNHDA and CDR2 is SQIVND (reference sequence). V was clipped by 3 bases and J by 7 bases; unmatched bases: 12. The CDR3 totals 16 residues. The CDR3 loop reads CASSMVAGVSEGTQYF. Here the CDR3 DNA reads TGTGCCAGTAGTATGGTAGCGGGGGTTTCCGAAGGGACCCAGTACTTC.

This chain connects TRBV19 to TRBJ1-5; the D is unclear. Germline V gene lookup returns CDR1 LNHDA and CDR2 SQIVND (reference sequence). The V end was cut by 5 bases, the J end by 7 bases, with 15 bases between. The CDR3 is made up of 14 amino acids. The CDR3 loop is CASSALSQPQPQHF. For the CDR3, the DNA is TGTGCCAGTAGTGCTTTGAGCCAGCCCCAGCCCCAGCATTTT.

The CDR3 DNA reads TGTGCCAGTAGTTCCCCGTATACTAGCCTCGACGAGCAGTACTTC. Its protein product is CASSSPYTSLDEQYF. The chain couples TRBV19 to TRBJ2-7, with D tentatively TRBD2 (6 bases). The CDR3 length is 15 residues. Trimming stripped 5 bases from V and 5 bases from J, with 19 bases between. CDR1 is LNHDA, CDR2 SQIVND, per germline (reference sequence).

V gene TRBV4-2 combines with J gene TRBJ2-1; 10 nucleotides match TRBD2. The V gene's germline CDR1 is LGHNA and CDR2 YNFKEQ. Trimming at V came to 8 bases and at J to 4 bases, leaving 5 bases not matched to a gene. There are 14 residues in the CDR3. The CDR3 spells CASRTSGAYNEQFF. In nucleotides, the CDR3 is TGTGCCAGCCGAACTAGCGGGGCTTACAATGAGCAGTTCTTC.

The CDR3 loop reads CASSATGEGTEAFF. The CDR3 DNA sequence: TGTGCCAGCAGCGCGACAGGGGAGGGGACTGAAGCTTTCTTT. The chain has TRBV9 and TRBJ1-1; TRBD1 agrees at 8 bases. V dropped 3 bases and J dropped 5; count of bases not matched to a gene: 6. Germline-derived CDR1 and CDR2 are SGDLS and YYNGEE. The CDR3 runs to 14 residues. Based on the CDR3 plus reference TRBV9 and TRBJ1-1, the full variable domain is DSGVTQTPKHLITATGQRVTLRCSPRSGDLSVYWYQQSLDQGLQFLIQYYNGEERAKGNILERFSAQQFPDLHSELNLSSLELGDSALYFCASSATGEGTEAFFGQGTRLTVV.

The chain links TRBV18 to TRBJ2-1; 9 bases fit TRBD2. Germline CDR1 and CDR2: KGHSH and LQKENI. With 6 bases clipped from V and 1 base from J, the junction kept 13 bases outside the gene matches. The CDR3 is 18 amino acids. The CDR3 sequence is CASSPSSGAYASYNEQFF. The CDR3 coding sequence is TGTGCCAGCTCCCCCTCTAGCGGGGCCTACGCATCCTACAATGAGCAGTTCTTC.

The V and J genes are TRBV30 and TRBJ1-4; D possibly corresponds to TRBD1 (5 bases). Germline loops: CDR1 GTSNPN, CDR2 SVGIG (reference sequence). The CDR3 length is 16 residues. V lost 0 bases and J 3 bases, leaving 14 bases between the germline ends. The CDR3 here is CAWSVGAGRANEKLFF. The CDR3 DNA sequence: TGTGCCTGGAGTGTAGGGGCGGGAAGGGCTAATGAAAAACTGTTTTTT.

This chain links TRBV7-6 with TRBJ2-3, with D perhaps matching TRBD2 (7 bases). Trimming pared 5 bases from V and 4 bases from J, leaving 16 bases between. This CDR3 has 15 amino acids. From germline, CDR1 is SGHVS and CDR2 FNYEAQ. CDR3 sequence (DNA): TGTGCCAGCAGCCCTCAAACAGGGAGGGCAGATACGCAGTATTTT. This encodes CASSPQTGRADTQYF.

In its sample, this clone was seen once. CDR3 sequence reads: CASSTRVEGTGELFF. CDR3 coding DNA: TGTGCCAGTAGTACTAGGGTTGAGGGCACCGGGGAGCTGTTTTTT. The V call is TRBV19, the J call TRBJ2-2, with D possibly being TRBD2 (5 bases). Germline values: CDR1 LNHDA, CDR2 SQIVND (reference sequence). The V end was cut by 4 bases, the J end by 4 bases, with 13 bases between. The CDR3 has 15 residues.

CDR3 sequence (DNA): TGCGCCAGCAGCTTAGGGACCCGACGGGCTAATGAAAAACTGTTTTTT. This encodes CASSLGTRRANEKLFF. The chain is built from TRBV5-1 and TRBJ1-4; D may be TRBD1 (5 bases). CDR1 is SGHRS, CDR2 YFSETQ, per germline. The CDR3 sequence is 16 residues long. Trimming pared 2 bases from V and 3 bases from J, leaving 14 bases between.